This T cell receptor beta chain was documented in a study of pediatric ulcerative colitis. Study results and limitations: Rectal repertoires separated controls, mild-moderate and acute severe colitis. A couple of rectal CDR3 clonotypes occurred in all ulcerative colitis patients. This repertoire reflects total lymphocytes rather than subpopulations like regulatory T cells.

CDR3 length: 16 amino acids. The V and J ends lost 4 bases and 6 bases respectively, with 19 bases between them. Germline CDR1 is SGHNT and CDR2 is YYREEE (reference sequence). The table came from immunoSEQ multiplex PCR; TCRdb's copy has only in-frame clones and leaves some out. The sample holds 10,000 or so clones, about 90% seen once. Comment on this clone: The antigen remains undetermined.

This chain uses TRBV5-4 with TRBJ1-4; D is perhaps TRBD1 (6 bases). This clonotype was obtained from a girl aged 10 to 17 with moderate ulcerative colitis. Sequenced input: blood. The CDR3 sequence: CASSVGMGQIDEKLFF. DNA for the CDR3: TGTGCCAGCAGCGTAGGAATGGGACAAATTGATGAAAAACTGTTTTTT.